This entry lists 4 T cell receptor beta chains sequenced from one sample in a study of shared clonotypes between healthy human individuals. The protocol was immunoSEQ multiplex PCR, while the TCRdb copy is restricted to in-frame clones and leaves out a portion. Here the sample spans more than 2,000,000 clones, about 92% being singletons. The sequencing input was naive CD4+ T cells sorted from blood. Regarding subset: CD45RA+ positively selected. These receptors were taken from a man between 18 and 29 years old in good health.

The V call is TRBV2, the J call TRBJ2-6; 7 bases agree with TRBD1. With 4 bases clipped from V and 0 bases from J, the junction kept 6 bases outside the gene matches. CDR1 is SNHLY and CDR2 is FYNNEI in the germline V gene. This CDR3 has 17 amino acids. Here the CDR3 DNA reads TGTGCCAGCAGTGGAGACAGGGTATACTCTGGGGCCAACGTCCTGACTTTC. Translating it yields CASSGDRVYSGANVLTF.

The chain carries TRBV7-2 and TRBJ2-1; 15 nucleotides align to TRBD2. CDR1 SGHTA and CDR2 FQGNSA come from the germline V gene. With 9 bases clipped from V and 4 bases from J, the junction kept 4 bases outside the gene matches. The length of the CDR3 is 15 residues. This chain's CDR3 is CARRTSGGAYNEQFF. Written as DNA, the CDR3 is TGTGCCAGGAGGACTAGCGGGGGGGCTTACAATGAGCAGTTCTTC.

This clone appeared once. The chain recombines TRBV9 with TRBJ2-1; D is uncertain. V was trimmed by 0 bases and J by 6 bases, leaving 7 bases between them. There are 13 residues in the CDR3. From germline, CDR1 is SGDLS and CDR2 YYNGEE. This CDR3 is CASSVDLLNEQFF. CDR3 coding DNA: TGTGCCAGCAGCGTAGATCTACTCAATGAGCAGTTCTTC.

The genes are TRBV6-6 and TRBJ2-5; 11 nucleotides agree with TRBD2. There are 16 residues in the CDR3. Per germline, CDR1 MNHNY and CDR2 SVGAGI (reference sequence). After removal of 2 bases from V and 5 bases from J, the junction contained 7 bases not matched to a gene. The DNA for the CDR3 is TGTGCCAGCAGTTACCCCCTGACTAGCGGGGTGGAGACCCAGTACTTC. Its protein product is CASSYPLTSGVETQYF.